The 32 T cell receptor beta chains presented below share a single source sample, sequenced in a study of Tregs in tolerant kidney transplant recipients. Clones were read by immunoSEQ multiplex PCR, and TCRdb kept only the in-frame ones, dropping some. The data show approximately 90,000 clones, more than 90% seen once. The sequencing sample was made of CD8+ T cells from blood. Receptors originate from a human donor in good health.

The rearrangement joins TRBV10-1 to TRBJ2-7; 9 bases agree with TRBD1. Looked up from germline, CDR1 is WNHNN and CDR2 is SYGVQD (reference sequence). The CDR3 consists of 15 residues. Losses at the gene ends were 6 bases for V and 2 bases for J; bases not matched to a gene: 8. CDR3 in DNA: TGCGCCAGCAGCCCTCGGACAGGGGTGGCCTACGAGCAGTACTTC. Translating it yields CASSPRTGVAYEQYF.

This clone was picked up one time. The chain links TRBV18 to TRBJ1-2, with a possible D match to TRBD1 (5 bases). Trimming stripped 5 bases from V and 5 bases from J, with 15 bases between. The CDR3 is made up of 14 amino acids. Germline V lookup: CDR1 KGHSH, CDR2 LQKENI. The CDR3 region has the DNA TGTGCCAGCTCAGCAGAAGACAGCGTATATGGCTACACCTTC. Residues: CASSAEDSVYGYTF.

V usage is TRBV10-3 and J usage is TRBJ2-3; D remains ambiguous. Trimming pared 0 bases from V and 3 bases from J, leaving 13 bases between. CDR1 and CDR2 from the germline V gene are ENHRY and SYGVKD. This CDR3 comprises 16 residues. CDR3 in amino acids: CAISESGDFGTDTQYF. DNA for the CDR3: TGTGCCATCAGTGAGTCTGGGGATTTCGGGACAGATACGCAGTATTTT.

V gene TRBV30 combines with J gene TRBJ2-5; D ambiguous. Germline assignment: CDR1 GTSNPN and CDR2 SVGIG (reference sequence). V lost 0 bases to trimming and J lost 5 bases, with 10 bases between them. The CDR3 sequence is 13 residues long. This CDR3 is CAWSVAFRETQYF. For the CDR3, the DNA is TGTGCCTGGAGTGTGGCTTTCCGGGAGACCCAGTACTTC.

The chain carries TRBV7-8 and TRBJ2-7; 9 nucleotides agree with TRBD1. V trimming: 4 bases; J trimming: 5 bases; junction bases outside the gene matches: 3. The CDR3 length is 13 residues. CDR1 and CDR2 (germline): SGHVS, FQNEAQ. The CDR3 region has the DNA TGTGCCAGCAGCTCGGGACAGGGAAACGAGCAGTACTTC. Translated: CASSSGQGNEQYF.

This clone was seen once. J is TRBJ2-1 and V is TRBV2, with 8 bases lining up with TRBD2. CDR1 is SNHLY and CDR2 is FYNNEI in the germline V gene. The CDR3 has 13 amino acids. Losses at the gene ends were 6 bases for V and 6 bases for J; bases not matched to a gene: 4. CDR3 sequence reads: CASRPRGGNEQFF. The CDR3 DNA reads TGTGCCAGCAGACCTCGGGGGGGCAATGAGCAGTTCTTC.

This clone has just one count. This chain's CDR3 is CASSFPTGMLNTEAFF. Written as DNA, the CDR3 is TGTGCCAGCAGCTTTCCGACAGGGATGTTGAACACTGAAGCTTTCTTT. The chain links TRBV7-8 to TRBJ1-1, with 7 bases matching TRBD1. After removal of 3 bases from V and 0 bases from J, the junction contained 7 bases not matched to a gene. The germline V gene has CDR1 SGHVS and CDR2 FQNEAQ. The CDR3 consists of 16 residues.

The rearrangement joins TRBV9 to TRBJ2-2; D is unresolved. Trimming shortened V by 6 bases and J by 0 bases, and 12 bases separated the two germline ends. Germline values: CDR1 SGDLS, CDR2 YYNGEE. The CDR3 has 15 residues. The CDR3 protein is CASTPSIPNTGELFF. The CDR3 DNA follows: TGTGCCAGCACCCCCTCAATCCCGAACACCGGGGAGCTGTTTTTT. Together with reference TRBV9 and TRBJ2-2, the CDR3 gives the full variable domain: DSGVTQTPKHLITATGQRVTLRCSPRSGDLSVYWYQQSLDQGLQFLIQYYNGEERAKGNILERFSAQQFPDLHSELNLSSLELGDSALYFCASTPSIPNTGELFFGEGSRLTVL.

J is TRBJ1-2 and V is TRBV4-1; D may be TRBD1 (5 bases). Per the germline V gene, CDR1 is MGHRA and CDR2 is YSYEKL. With 4 bases removed from V and 5 bases from J, the gap between germline ends came to 20 bases. CDR3 length equals 16 residues. CDR3 bases: TGCGCCAGCAGCCTAAGTACAGACAGTCGCCCTTATGGCTACACCTTC. Its translation: CASSLSTDSRPYGYTF.

This sequence joins TRBV5-6 and TRBJ1-1; possible D gene TRBD1, 5 bases. The CDR3 sequence is 15 residues long. V lost 0 bases and J lost 1, with 10 bases in between. Germline values: CDR1 SGHDT, CDR2 YYEEEE. DNA of the CDR3: TGTGCCAGCAGCTTGGGCCAGGGTTGGAACACTGAAGCTTTCTTT. Protein sequence: CASSLGQGWNTEAFF.

This clone was recorded only once. This chain joins TRBV13 and TRBJ2-3; TRBD2 matches 9 bases. CDR1 and CDR2 (germline): PRHDT, FYEKMQ (reference sequence). The CDR3 spans 17 residues. Unmatched junction bases numbered 8, after V lost 0 bases and J lost 4 bases. The CDR3: CASSLGPREGGSDTQYF. The CDR3 DNA reads TGTGCCAGCAGCTTAGGGCCGCGGGAGGGAGGATCAGATACGCAGTATTTT.

The chain couples TRBV4-2 to TRBJ1-5; 7 bases map to TRBD1. V shed 4 bases and J 6 bases; nucleotides not matched to a gene: 6. Germline V lookup: CDR1 LGHNA, CDR2 YNFKEQ. The CDR3 is 14 residues long. In DNA, the CDR3 is TGTGCCAGCAGCCCGACAGGGACCGTTCAGCCCCAGCATTTT. Translating gives CASSPTGTVQPQHF.

The chain is built from TRBV5-1 and TRBJ2-7, with D perhaps matching TRBD1 (6 bases). The V and J ends lost 2 bases and 4 bases respectively, with 10 bases between them. The CDR3 covers 13 residues. Germline-derived CDR1 and CDR2 are SGHRS and YFSETQ. DNA of the CDR3: TGCGCCAGCAGCTTTGGAACAGGGTACGAGCAGTACTTC. Encoded protein: CASSFGTGYEQYF.

The chain carries TRBV19 and TRBJ2-2, with 8 bases that match TRBD2. V gave up 11 bases and J gave up 7 bases; unmatched junction bases: 9. The germline V gene has CDR1 LNHDA and CDR2 SQIVND (reference sequence). The CDR3 has 13 amino acids. The chain's CDR3 is CAGGREGDGELFF. CDR3 sequence (DNA): TGTGCCGGTGGCCGGGAGGGCGACGGGGAGCTGTTTTTT.

The rearrangement joins TRBV27 to TRBJ2-7; 7 nucleotides line up with TRBD2. The V segment lost 2 bases and the J segment 2 bases; nucleotides outside the gene matches: 3. This CDR3 has 14 residues. Looked up from germline, CDR1 is MNHEY and CDR2 is SMNVEV (reference sequence). Here the CDR3 reads CASSLTSVTYEQYF. CDR3 coding DNA: TGTGCCAGCAGTTTAACTAGCGTCACCTACGAGCAGTACTTC.

The J gene is TRBJ2-3, the V gene TRBV27; 7 nucleotides match TRBD1. This CDR3 region has 14 residues. V dropped 5 bases and J dropped 2; count of bases not matched to a gene: 4. In germline, CDR1 is MNHEY, CDR2 SMNVEV (reference sequence). CDR3 DNA sequence: TGTGCCAGCAGTCAGGACAGGTCCACAGATACGCAGTATTTT. It translates to CASSQDRSTDTQYF.

Here the CDR3 reads CASMGPDRMYGYTF. CDR3 nucleotide sequence: TGTGCCAGCATGGGCCCGGACAGGATGTATGGCTACACCTTC. The J gene is TRBJ1-2, the V gene TRBV2; TRBD1 matches at 7 bases. Per germline, CDR1 SNHLY and CDR2 FYNNEI. The CDR3 is 14 residues long. V lost 7 bases to trimming and J lost 5 bases; unmatched junction nucleotides: 10.

This chain connects TRBV6-5 to TRBJ1-4; D might be TRBD1 (6 bases). V was cut by 4 bases and J by 8 bases, with 14 bases left in between. Germline CDR1 MNHEY, CDR2 SVGAGI. This CDR3 contains 14 residues. The CDR3 protein is CASSSSYGGEKLFF. Here the CDR3 DNA reads TGTGCCAGCAGTTCGTCTTATGGGGGCGAAAAACTGTTTTTT.

This sequence joins TRBV6-1 and TRBJ1-1; a possible D gene is TRBD1 (5 bases). Germline V lookup: CDR1 MNHNS, CDR2 SASEGT. With 4 bases removed from V and 4 bases from J, the gap between germline ends came to 10 bases. The CDR3 is 13 residues long. The CDR3 protein is CASSARQPTEAFF. CDR3 DNA sequence: TGTGCCAGCAGTGCCAGACAGCCCACTGAAGCTTTCTTT.

V gene TRBV27 combines with J gene TRBJ1-1; 8 bases match TRBD1. CDR3 length equals 13 residues. V lost 6 bases and J lost 5; bases outside the gene matches: 5. Germline-derived CDR1 and CDR2 are MNHEY and SMNVEV (reference sequence). CDR3 residues: CASSQGAQTEAFF. The CDR3, as DNA: TGTGCCAGCAGCCAGGGGGCGCAAACTGAAGCTTTCTTT.

The chain couples TRBV21-1 to TRBJ2-7; TRBD2, the D gene given by the table, was not confirmed from the DNA. TRBV21-1 is listed as a pseudogene. CDR3 length: 18 amino acids. DNA for the CDR3: TGTGCCAGCAGCAAAGTTGGCCAACCGGGGGTGGGGGCCTACGAGCAGTACTTC. Its translation is CASSKVGQPGVGAYEQYF.

The chain joins TRBV7-9 to TRBJ2-7, with a tentative D call TRBD2 (5 bases). Germline CDR1 SEHNR, CDR2 FQNEAQ (reference sequence). V dropped 4 bases and J dropped 11 bases, with 12 bases sitting between them. The CDR3 has 11 residues. The CDR3 sequence is CASSSGLLEYF. The CDR3 region has the DNA TGTGCCAGCAGCTCCGGACTCCTCGAGTACTTC.

The chain employs TRBV7-9 and TRBJ2-2; 9 bases agree with TRBD2. Germline V CDR1 and CDR2: SEHNR, FQNEAQ (reference sequence). V lost 6 bases to trimming and J lost 0 bases; unmatched junction nucleotides: 8. The CDR3 has 17 residues. The CDR3 DNA reads as TGTGCCAGCAGTCGGCGGAGCGGGGGGCCGAACACCGGGGAGCTGTTTTTT. It yields the protein CASSRRSGGPNTGELFF. The complete variable domain, with remaining parts taken from reference TRBV7-9 and TRBJ2-2, reads DTGVSQNPRHKITKRGQNVTFRCDPISEHNRLYWYRQTLGQGPEFLTYFQNEAQLEKSRLLSDRFSAERPKGSFSTLEIQRTEQGDSAMYLCASSRRSGGPNTGELFFGEGSRLTVL.

This clone was counted a single time. V and J are TRBV27 and TRBJ2-3; D not certain. Looked up from germline, CDR1 is MNHEY and CDR2 is SMNVEV (reference sequence). The CDR3 contains 14 residues. V dropped 3 bases and J dropped 2 bases, with 9 bases sitting between them. CDR3 coding DNA: TGTGCCAGCAGTTTTTCCACGAACACAGATACGCAGTATTTT. As protein: CASSFSTNTDTQYF.

This chain uses TRBV19 with TRBJ1-1; tentatively, D is TRBD1 (6 bases). Germline-derived CDR1 and CDR2 are LNHDA and SQIVND (reference sequence). Trimming took off 3 bases at V and 1 base at J, with 9 bases between the two ends. The CDR3 length is 14 residues. The chain's CDR3 is CASSMGGQNTEAFF. CDR3 coding DNA: TGTGCCAGTAGTATGGGGGGACAGAACACTGAAGCTTTCTTT.

V gene TRBV6-6 combines with J gene TRBJ2-3; 9 bases align to TRBD2. CDR1 and CDR2 from the germline V gene are MNHNY and SVGAGI (reference sequence). The CDR3 spans 15 residues. The J segment lost 6 bases and the V segment lost 7 bases, leaving 11 bases of the junction unmatched. CDR3 sequence: CASIEAGGRKDTQYF. The CDR3 bases are TGTGCCAGCATCGAGGCGGGGGGGAGGAAGGATACGCAGTATTTT.

The count of this clone is one. For the CDR3, the DNA is TGCGCCAGCAGCTTCTGGACGGGGGGATATAATGAAAAACTGTTTTTT. Translation: CASSFWTGGYNEKLFF. The chain has TRBV5-1 and TRBJ1-4, with TRBD1 as a possible D gene (5 bases). Germline lookup yields CDR1 SGHRS and CDR2 YFSETQ. The CDR3 length is 16 residues. V lost 2 bases to trimming and J lost 4 bases, with 15 bases between them.

The chain links TRBV5-4 to TRBJ2-7; 7 positions match TRBD2. V lost 4 bases, J lost 2 bases, and 6 bases stayed unmatched. This CDR3 has 14 amino acids. Germline V gene sequence: CDR1 SGHNT, CDR2 YYREEE (reference sequence). CDR3 nucleotide sequence: TGTGCCAGCAGCCCAGGACTAGGCGCCTACGAGCAGTACTTC. Translation gives CASSPGLGAYEQYF.

The genes are TRBV7-2 and TRBJ2-1; 9 nucleotides line up with TRBD1. V lost 1 base and J lost 4; bases outside the gene matches: 5. The CDR3 loop spans 16 amino acids. CDR1 is SGHTA and CDR2 is FQGNSA in the germline V gene. CDR3 residues: CASSLGGQGRYNEQFF. Here the CDR3 DNA reads TGTGCCAGCAGCTTAGGTGGACAGGGGAGATACAATGAGCAGTTCTTC.

J is TRBJ2-3 and V is TRBV27, with 8 bases lining up with TRBD2. CDR1 and CDR2 from the germline V gene are MNHEY and SMNVEV (reference sequence). CDR3 length: 15 residues. The trim removed 7 bases at V and 1 base at J, leaving 7 bases unmatched. This CDR3 is CASISRGGRTDTQYF. Written as DNA, the CDR3 is TGTGCCAGCATCTCTCGGGGGGGCCGCACAGATACGCAGTATTTT.

The genes are TRBV11-2 and TRBJ1-1, with D unresolved. Trimming shortened V by 7 bases and J by 4 bases, and 16 bases separated the two germline ends. The CDR3 covers 14 residues. Looked up from germline, CDR1 is SGHAT and CDR2 is FQNNGV. The CDR3 loop reads CASTAVGWVTEAFF. The CDR3 DNA follows: TGTGCCAGCACCGCAGTGGGATGGGTCACTGAAGCTTTCTTT.

CDR3 region: CASSLAGTTSTDTQYF. Here the CDR3 DNA reads TGTGCCAGCAGCTTGGCGGGGACTACTAGCACAGATACGCAGTATTTT. This chain joins TRBV5-8 and TRBJ2-3, with 7 bases identical to TRBD2. The CDR3 runs to 16 residues. Trimming removed 0 bases from V and 0 bases from J; junction bases left unmatched: 4. Germline values: CDR1 SGHTS, CDR2 YDEGEE.